The 21 T cell receptor beta chains reported below all come from one sample, sequenced in a study of cytomegalovirus exposure and HLA in healthy donors. The PCR employed 60 Vbeta primers together with 13 Jbeta primers. Assay: immunoSEQ multiplex PCR; the TCRdb copy retains only in-frame clones and omits some. The sample has around 200,000 clones, over 70% seen once. The sample was PBMCs. These receptors were taken from a man aged 45-65 years in good health and CMV-seronegative.

The chain uses TRBV7-2 and TRBJ2-1; D is possibly TRBD1 (5 bases). This CDR3 has 16 residues. V lost 2 bases and J lost 0, with 11 bases in between. Germline CDR1 and CDR2: SGHTA and FQGNSA. The CDR3 protein is CASSLIGVGSYNEQFF. The DNA for the CDR3 is TGTGCCAGCAGCTTAATAGGGGTGGGCTCCTACAATGAGCAGTTCTTC.

The rearrangement joins TRBV27 to TRBJ2-7; TRBD1 matches 9 bases. Germline V gene sequence: CDR1 MNHEY, CDR2 SMNVEV (reference sequence). The CDR3 is made up of 14 amino acids. V lost 7 bases, J lost 5 bases, and 9 bases stayed unmatched. This CDR3 is CASNRRDRAHEQYF. The CDR3, as DNA: TGTGCCAGCAACAGACGGGACAGGGCCCACGAGCAGTACTTC.

This clone was seen only once. The V and J genes are TRBV2 and TRBJ2-7; D is uncertain. Trimming pared 5 bases from V and 3 bases from J, leaving 11 bases between. CDR3 size: 13 residues. Germline CDR1 reads SNHLY; CDR2 reads FYNNEI. The CDR3 loop reads CASSRPGFYEQYF. The CDR3 DNA reads as TGTGCCAGCAGTCGCCCCGGGTTCTACGAGCAGTACTTC. The entire variable domain, with the rest obtained from reference TRBV2 and TRBJ2-7, is as follows: EPEVTQTPSHQVTQMGQEVILRCVPISNHLYFYWYRQILGQKVEFLVSFYNNEISEKSEIFDDQFSVERPDGSNFTLKIRSTKLEDSAMYFCASSRPGFYEQYFGPGTRLTVT.

This chain joins TRBV10-3 and TRBJ1-2; weak D call: TRBD1 (6 bases). V was clipped by 0 bases and J by 8 bases, with 10 bases between them. From germline, CDR1 is ENHRY and CDR2 SYGVKD. The CDR3 length is 13 residues. In DNA form, the CDR3 reads TGTGCCATCAGTGAGTCACAGGGTTACGGCTACACCTTC. Protein: CAISESQGYGYTF.

The chain recombines TRBV19 with TRBJ2-1; D is possibly TRBD1 (6 bases). Trimming took 6 bases from V and 2 from J, leaving 11 bases between them. The CDR3 extends over 14 amino acids. The germline V gene encodes CDR1 LNHDA and CDR2 SQIVND (reference sequence). The CDR3 protein is CASRSGAAYNEQFF. CDR3 bases: TGTGCCAGTAGATCAGGGGCAGCCTACAATGAGCAGTTCTTC.

The gene calls are TRBV6-1 and TRBJ2-7; the D gene is possibly TRBD2 (5 bases). Between the trimmed V and J ends, which lost 2 bases and 3 bases, there was a span of 11 bases. The CDR3 contains 14 residues. Per germline, CDR1 MNHNS and CDR2 SASEGT. The CDR3 region is CASSEWGSGYEQYF. The DNA of the CDR3 is TGTGCCAGCAGTGAATGGGGAAGCGGCTACGAGCAGTACTTC.

This rearrangement joins TRBV7-7 to TRBJ2-1; D unresolved. The CDR3 spans 12 residues. The V gene's germline CDR1 is SSHAT and CDR2 FNYEAQ (reference sequence). Trimming shortened V by 5 bases and J by 10 bases, and 12 bases separated the two germline ends. The CDR3 DNA follows: TGTGCCAGCAGCCCAGCTAGTGGGGAGCAGTTCTTC. Residues: CASSPASGEQFF. Based on the CDR3 plus reference TRBV7-7 and TRBJ2-1, the full variable domain is GAGVSQSPRYKVTKRGQDVTLRCDPISSHATLYWYQQALGQGPEFLTYFNYEAQPDKSGLPSDRFSAERPEGSISTLTIQRTEQRDSAMYRCASSPASGEQFFGPGTRLTVL.

This clone was detected only once. The CDR3 is CASSQQGNTEAFF. In DNA form, the CDR3 reads TGTGCCAGCAGCCAACAGGGGAACACTGAAGCTTTCTTT. This sequence joins TRBV18 and TRBJ1-1; maybe TRBD1 (6 bases). This CDR3 has 13 amino acids. V lost 8 bases to trimming and J lost 1 base, with 11 bases between them. Germline values: CDR1 KGHSH, CDR2 LQKENI.

The rearrangement uses TRBV9 and TRBJ2-1, with TRBD2 matching 13 bases. CDR3 length: 18 amino acids. Germline CDR1 SGDLS, CDR2 YYNGEE. With V trimmed by 0 bases and J by 0 bases, 3 bases remained unmatched. In DNA form, the CDR3 reads TGTGCCAGCAGCGTAGTCGGGACTAGCGGGGACTCCTACAATGAGCAGTTCTTC. It is translated as CASSVVGTSGDSYNEQFF.

This clone was seen a handful of times. Different DNA sequences within this sample yield the same CDR3. The chain is built from TRBV2 and TRBJ2-7, with D maybe TRBD1 (5 bases). Looked up from germline, CDR1 is SNHLY and CDR2 is FYNNEI. The CDR3 has 12 residues. Deletions cut 2 bases from V and 3 bases from J, with 5 bases between. CDR3 in amino acids: CASSEQGYEQYF. In DNA, the CDR3 is TGTGCCAGCAGTGAACAGGGCTACGAGCAGTACTTC.

This sequence joins TRBV5-5 and TRBJ2-7, with 9 bases identical to TRBD1. The V gene end was trimmed by 2 bases and the J gene end by 6 bases; junction bases not matched to a gene: 9. The germline V gene encodes CDR1 SGHKS and CDR2 YYEKEE (reference sequence). CDR3 length: 15 residues. The CDR3 protein is CASSLPGQGRGEQYF. The CDR3 DNA is TGTGCCAGCAGCTTACCGGGACAGGGACGGGGCGAGCAGTACTTC.

The chain carries TRBV27 and TRBJ2-1; 8 bases are shared with TRBD1. V shed 5 bases and J 8 bases; nucleotides not matched to a gene: 5. Germline V gene data show CDR1 as MNHEY and CDR2 as SMNVEV (reference sequence). The length of the CDR3 is 13 residues. CDR3 sequence: CASSPQGADEQFF. The CDR3 DNA sequence: TGTGCCAGCAGTCCCCAGGGGGCGGATGAGCAGTTCTTC.

The rearrangement joins TRBV4-3 to TRBJ2-7; D is possibly TRBD2 (5 bases). The germline gives CDR1 LGHNA, CDR2 YSLEER. Trimming pared 1 base from V and 1 base from J, leaving 8 bases between. This CDR3 spans 14 amino acids. The CDR3 reads CASSQASGSYEQYF. In DNA, the CDR3 is TGCGCCAGCAGCCAAGCAAGCGGTTCCTACGAGCAGTACTTC.

This chain connects TRBV14 to TRBJ1-1, with TRBD1 matching 10 bases. The V gene's germline CDR1 is SGHDN and CDR2 FVKESK. This CDR3 has 14 residues. V lost 3 bases, J lost 5 bases, and 3 bases stayed unmatched. The CDR3 coding sequence is TGTGCCAGCAGCCAGGGACAGGGGTGGACTGAAGCTTTCTTT. Residues: CASSQGQGWTEAFF. The full variable domain, its missing parts supplied by reference TRBV14 and TRBJ1-1, is EAGVTQFPSHSVIEKGQTVTLRCDPISGHDNLYWYRRVMGKEIKFLLHFVKESKQDESGMPNNRFLAERTGGTYSTLKVQPAELEDSGVYFCASSQGQGWTEAFFGQGTRLTVV.

The rearrangement uses TRBV7-8 and TRBJ1-1; D not certain. Looked up from germline, CDR1 is SGHVS and CDR2 is FQNEAQ. Trimming took off 4 bases at V and 1 base at J, with 13 bases between the two ends. The CDR3 runs 15 residues. CDR3 amino acids: CASSSYAEANTEAFF. CDR3 DNA: TGTGCCAGCAGCTCCTACGCGGAGGCGAACACTGAAGCTTTCTTT.

This chain joins TRBV7-2 and TRBJ2-7; possible D gene TRBD2, 5 bases. Germline V gene sequence: CDR1 SGHTA, CDR2 FQGNSA. The CDR3 contains 17 residues. V was clipped by 2 bases and J by 4 bases, with 21 bases between them. In nucleotides, the CDR3 is TGTGCCAGCAGCTTAAAATCAGTCGGAGGTACGAAATACGAGCAGTACTTC. It encodes CASSLKSVGGTKYEQYF.

The chain employs TRBV6-1 and TRBJ1-6; D remains unclear. V lost 11 bases and J 2 bases, leaving 13 bases between the germline ends. The CDR3 loop spans 14 amino acids. The germline CDR1 and CDR2 sequences are MNHNS and SASEGT. The CDR3 reads CAGRPGTYNSPLHF. Here the CDR3 DNA reads TGTGCCGGTAGACCGGGAACCTATAATTCACCCCTCCACTTT.

This chain joins TRBV18 and TRBJ2-3; no firm D call. V lost 0 bases to trimming and J lost 2 bases, with 9 bases between them. This CDR3 has 15 residues. Germline V gene data show CDR1 as KGHSH and CDR2 as LQKENI. CDR3 protein: CASSPPRQFTDTQYF. CDR3 DNA: TGTGCCAGCTCACCACCGAGGCAGTTCACAGATACGCAGTATTTT.

The chain uses TRBV6-5 and TRBJ1-2; TRBD1 matches 8 bases. This CDR3 is 14 amino acids long. The V gene end was trimmed by 5 bases and the J gene end by 7 bases; junction bases not matched to a gene: 9. Germline values: CDR1 MNHEY, CDR2 SVGAGI. The DNA for the CDR3 is TGTGCCAGCAGTCAAACTGGACAGGGACTTGGCTACACCTTC. Translated: CASSQTGQGLGYTF.

The rearrangement uses TRBV7-6 and TRBJ1-1; D is possibly TRBD1 (5 bases). CDR3 length: 13 residues. Germline CDR1 and CDR2: SGHVS and FNYEAQ. Deletions cut 5 bases from V and 4 bases from J, with 11 bases between. The CDR3 protein is CASSLYDSTEAFF. CDR3 bases: TGTGCCAGCAGCCTATACGACAGCACTGAAGCTTTCTTT.

V usage is TRBV14 and J usage is TRBJ2-1; 11 bases align to TRBD2. The length of the CDR3 is 17 residues. The germline CDR1 and CDR2 sequences are SGHDN and FVKESK. V gave up 2 bases and J gave up 7 bases; unmatched junction bases: 10. The CDR3 protein is CASSQLSGGAKINEQFF. The CDR3, as DNA: TGTGCCAGCAGCCAACTTAGCGGGGGGGCCAAAATAAATGAGCAGTTCTTC.